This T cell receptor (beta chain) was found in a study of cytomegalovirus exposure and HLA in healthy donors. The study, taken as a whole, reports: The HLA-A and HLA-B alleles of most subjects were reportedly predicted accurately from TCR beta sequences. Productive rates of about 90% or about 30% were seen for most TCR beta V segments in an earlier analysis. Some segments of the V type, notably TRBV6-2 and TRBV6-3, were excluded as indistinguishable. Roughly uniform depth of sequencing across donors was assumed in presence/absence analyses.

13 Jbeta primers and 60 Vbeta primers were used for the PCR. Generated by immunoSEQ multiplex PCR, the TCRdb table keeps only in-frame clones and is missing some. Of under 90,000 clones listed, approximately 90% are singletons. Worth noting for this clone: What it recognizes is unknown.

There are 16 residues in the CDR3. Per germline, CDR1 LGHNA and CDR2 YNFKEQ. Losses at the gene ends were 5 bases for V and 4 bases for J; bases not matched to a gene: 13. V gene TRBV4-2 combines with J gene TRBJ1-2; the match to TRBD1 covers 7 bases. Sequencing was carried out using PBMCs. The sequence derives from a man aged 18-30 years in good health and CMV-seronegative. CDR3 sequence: CASSSSPTGTLYGYTF. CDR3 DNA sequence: TGTGCCAGCAGCAGCTCACCGACAGGGACCCTCTATGGCTACACCTTC.